This T cell receptor beta chain stems from a study of cytomegalovirus exposure and HLA in healthy donors. Overall study results and limits: Specific recognition of CMV antigens was confirmed in vitro for a few chains (all CMV-associated).

This CDR3 region has 14 residues. Trimming removed 5 bases from V and 2 bases from J, with 12 bases in between. Germline V gene lookup returns CDR1 LNHDA and CDR2 SQIVND (reference sequence). As concerns this clone: Antigen unknown.

Both 60 Vbeta primers and 13 Jbeta primers went into the PCR. Libraries were prepared by immunoSEQ multiplex PCR; TCRdb keeps only in-frame clonotypes and omits some of them. This sample has under 300,000 clones; over 70% occur once, and the top ten carry approximately 8.4%. This TCR was sampled from an older woman in good health and CMV-seropositive. The chain employs TRBV19 and TRBJ2-5; D perhaps matches TRBD2 (5 bases). Sequenced input: PBMCs. The CDR3 coding sequence is TGTGCCAGTAGTTTTAGCGTCGTACAAGAGACCCAGTACTTC. This codes for CASSFSVVQETQYF.